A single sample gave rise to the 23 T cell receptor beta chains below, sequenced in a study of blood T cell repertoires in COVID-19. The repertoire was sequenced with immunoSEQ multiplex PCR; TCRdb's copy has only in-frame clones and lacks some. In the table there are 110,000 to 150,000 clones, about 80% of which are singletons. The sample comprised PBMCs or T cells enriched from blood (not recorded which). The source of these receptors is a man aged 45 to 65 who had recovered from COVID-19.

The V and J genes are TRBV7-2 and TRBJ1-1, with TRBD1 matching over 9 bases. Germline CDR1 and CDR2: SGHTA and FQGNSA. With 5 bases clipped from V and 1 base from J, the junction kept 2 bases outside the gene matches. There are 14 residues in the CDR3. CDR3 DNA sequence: TGTGCCAGCAGCATGGACAGGGGGAACACTGAAGCTTTCTTT. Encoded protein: CASSMDRGNTEAFF.

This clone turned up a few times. The CDR3 region is CASSSAGGPHNEQFF. The CDR3 DNA sequence: TGTGCCAGCAGTTCGGCGGGGGGGCCCCACAATGAGCAGTTCTTC. This sequence joins TRBV6-5 and TRBJ2-1, with 9 bases fitting TRBD2. After removal of 4 bases from V and 5 bases from J, the junction contained 6 bases not matched to a gene. The germline gives CDR1 MNHEY, CDR2 SVGAGI. The CDR3 runs 15 residues.

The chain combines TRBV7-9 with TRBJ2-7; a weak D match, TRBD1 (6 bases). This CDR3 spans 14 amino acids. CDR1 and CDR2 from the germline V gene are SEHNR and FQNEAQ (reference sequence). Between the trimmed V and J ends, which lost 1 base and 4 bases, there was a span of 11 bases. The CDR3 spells CASSLVAGEYEQYF. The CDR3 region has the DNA TGTGCCAGCAGCTTAGTGGCAGGGGAGTACGAGCAGTACTTC.

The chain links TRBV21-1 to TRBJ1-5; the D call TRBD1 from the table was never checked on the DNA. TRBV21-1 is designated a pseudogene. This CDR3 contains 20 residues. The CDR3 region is CASSKRGSDLPGFSNQPQHF. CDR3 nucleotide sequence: TGTGCCAGCAGCAAAAGGGGGTCCGATTTGCCGGGGTTTAGCAATCAGCCCCAGCATTTT.

CDR3 coding DNA: TGTGCCAGCAGAAAGCGGGGGGGGAGCTACAATGAGCAGTTCTTC. Protein sequence: CASRKRGGSYNEQFF. The chain has TRBV7-2 and TRBJ2-1; TRBD2 matches at 10 bases. The V gene end was trimmed by 6 bases and the J gene end by 3 bases; junction bases not matched to a gene: 5. CDR1 is SGHTA and CDR2 is FQGNSA in the germline V gene. This CDR3 comprises 15 residues.

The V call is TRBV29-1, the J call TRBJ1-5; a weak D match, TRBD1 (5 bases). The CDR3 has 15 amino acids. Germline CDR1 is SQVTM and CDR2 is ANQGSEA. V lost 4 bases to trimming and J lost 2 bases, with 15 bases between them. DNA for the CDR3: TGCAGCGTTGCTCGACAGAGGGAGGGCAATCAGCCCCAGCATTTT. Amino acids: CSVARQREGNQPQHF. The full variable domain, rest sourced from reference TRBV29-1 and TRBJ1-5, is SAVISQKPSRDICQRGTSLTIQCQVDSQVTMMFWYRQQPGQSLTLIATANQGSEATYESGFVIDKFPISRPNLTFSTLTVSNMSPEDSSIYLCSVARQREGNQPQHFGDGTRLSIL.

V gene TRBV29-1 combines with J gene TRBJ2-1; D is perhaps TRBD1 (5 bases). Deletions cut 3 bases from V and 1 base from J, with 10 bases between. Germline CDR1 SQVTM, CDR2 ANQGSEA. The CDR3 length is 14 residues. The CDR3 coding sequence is TGCAGCGTTGATCCAGGGCAATCCTACAATGAGCAGTTCTTC. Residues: CSVDPGQSYNEQFF.

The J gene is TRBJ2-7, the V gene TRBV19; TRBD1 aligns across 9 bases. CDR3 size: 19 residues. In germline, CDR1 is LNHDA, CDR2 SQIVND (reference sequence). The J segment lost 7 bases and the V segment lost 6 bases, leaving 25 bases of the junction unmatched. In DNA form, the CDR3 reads TGTGCCAGTAGACCGGTGGTCCCGGGACAGGGCCCCCAGGAGGGGGAGCAGTACTTC. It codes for CASRPVVPGQGPQEGEQYF.

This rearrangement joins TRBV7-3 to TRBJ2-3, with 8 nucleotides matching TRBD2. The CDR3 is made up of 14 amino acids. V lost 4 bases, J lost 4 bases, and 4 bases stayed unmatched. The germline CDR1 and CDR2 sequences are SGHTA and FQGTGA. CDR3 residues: CASSSGTSADTQYF. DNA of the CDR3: TGTGCCAGCAGCTCCGGGACTAGTGCAGATACGCAGTATTTT.

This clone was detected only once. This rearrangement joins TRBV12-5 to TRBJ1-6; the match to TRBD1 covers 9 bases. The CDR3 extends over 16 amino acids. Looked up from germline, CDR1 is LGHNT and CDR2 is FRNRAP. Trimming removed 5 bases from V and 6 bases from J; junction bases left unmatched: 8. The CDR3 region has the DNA TGTGCTAGTGGTCCGAATCCGGGACAGGGTAATTCACCCCTCCACTTT. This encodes CASGPNPGQGNSPLHF.

The CDR3 DNA sequence: TGTGCCAGCAGTGAAGCGCCGCAGAAGGGAGATGGCTACACCTTC. It specifies CASSEAPQKGDGYTF. The rearrangement uses TRBV6-1 and TRBJ1-2; D call uncertain. Trimming cost V 0 bases and J 6 bases, with 14 bases left between them. The CDR3 has 15 residues. Germline lookup yields CDR1 MNHNS and CDR2 SASEGT.

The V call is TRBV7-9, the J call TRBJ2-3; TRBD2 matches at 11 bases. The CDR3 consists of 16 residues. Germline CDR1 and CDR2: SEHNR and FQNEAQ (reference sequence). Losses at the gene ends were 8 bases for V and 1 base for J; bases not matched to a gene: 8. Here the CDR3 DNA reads TGTGCCAGCGGGAGGGCTAGCGGGGGGCGCACAGATACGCAGTATTTT. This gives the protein CASGRASGGRTDTQYF.

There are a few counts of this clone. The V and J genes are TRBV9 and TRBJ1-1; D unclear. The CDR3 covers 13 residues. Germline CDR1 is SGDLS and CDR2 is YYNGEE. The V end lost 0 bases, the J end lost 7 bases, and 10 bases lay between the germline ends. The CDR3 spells CASSVVEGGEAFF. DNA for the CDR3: TGTGCCAGCAGCGTAGTCGAAGGCGGTGAAGCTTTCTTT.

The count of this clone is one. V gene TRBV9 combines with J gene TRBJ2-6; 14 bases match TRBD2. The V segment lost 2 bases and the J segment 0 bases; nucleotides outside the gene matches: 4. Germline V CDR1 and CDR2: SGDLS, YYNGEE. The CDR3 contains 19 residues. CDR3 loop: CASSVGLAGASSGANVLTF. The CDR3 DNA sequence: TGTGCCAGCAGCGTGGGACTAGCGGGGGCCAGCTCTGGGGCCAACGTCCTGACTTTC.

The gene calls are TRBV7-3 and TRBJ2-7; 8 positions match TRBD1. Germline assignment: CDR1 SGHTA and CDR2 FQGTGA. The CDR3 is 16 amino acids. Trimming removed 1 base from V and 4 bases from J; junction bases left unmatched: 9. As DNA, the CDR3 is TGTGCCAGCAGCTTAAGGCTTAGACAGGGGATGTACGAGCAGTACTTC. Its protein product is CASSLRLRQGMYEQYF.

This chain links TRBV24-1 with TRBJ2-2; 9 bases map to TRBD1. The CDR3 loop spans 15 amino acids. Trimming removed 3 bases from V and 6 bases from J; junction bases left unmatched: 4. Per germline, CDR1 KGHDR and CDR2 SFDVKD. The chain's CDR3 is CATSDNYRGPGELFF. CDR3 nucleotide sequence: TGTGCCACCAGTGATAATTACAGGGGGCCCGGGGAGCTGTTTTTT.

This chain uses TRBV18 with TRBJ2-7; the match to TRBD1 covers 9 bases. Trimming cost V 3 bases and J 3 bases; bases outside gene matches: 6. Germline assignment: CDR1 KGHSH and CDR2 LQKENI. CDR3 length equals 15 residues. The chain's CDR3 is CASSPKRDRVYEQYF. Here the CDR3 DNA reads TGTGCCAGCTCACCTAAACGGGACAGGGTCTACGAGCAGTACTTC.

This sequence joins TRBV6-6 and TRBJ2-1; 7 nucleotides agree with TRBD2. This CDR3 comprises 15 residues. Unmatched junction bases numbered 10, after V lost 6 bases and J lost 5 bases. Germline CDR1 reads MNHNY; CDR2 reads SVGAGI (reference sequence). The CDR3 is CASRPLTRGNNEQFF. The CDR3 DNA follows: TGTGCCAGCAGGCCTTTGACGCGGGGGAACAATGAGCAGTTCTTC.

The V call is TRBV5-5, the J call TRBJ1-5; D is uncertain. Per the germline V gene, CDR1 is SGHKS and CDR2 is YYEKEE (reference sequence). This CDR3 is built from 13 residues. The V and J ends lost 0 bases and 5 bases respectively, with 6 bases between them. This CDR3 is CASSLDPDQPQHF. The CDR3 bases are TGTGCCAGCAGCTTGGATCCCGATCAGCCCCAGCATTTT.

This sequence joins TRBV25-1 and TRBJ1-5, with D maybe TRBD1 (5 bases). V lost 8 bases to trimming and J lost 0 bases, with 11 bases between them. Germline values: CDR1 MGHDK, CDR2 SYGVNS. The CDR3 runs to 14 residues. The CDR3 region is CASGQLNSNQPQHF. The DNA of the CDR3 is TGTGCCAGCGGACAACTAAATAGCAATCAGCCCCAGCATTTT. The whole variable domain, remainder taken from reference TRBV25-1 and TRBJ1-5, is EADIYQTPRYLVIGTGKKITLECSQTMGHDKMYWYQQDPGMELHLIHYSYGVNSTEKGDLSSESTVSRIRTEHFPLTLESARPSHTSQYLCASGQLNSNQPQHFGDGTRLSIL.

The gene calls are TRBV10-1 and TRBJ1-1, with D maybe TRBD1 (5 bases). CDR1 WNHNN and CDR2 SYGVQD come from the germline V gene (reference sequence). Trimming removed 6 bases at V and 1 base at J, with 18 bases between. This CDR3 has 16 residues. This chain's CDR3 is CASRAGLRGWNTEAFF. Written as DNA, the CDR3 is TGCGCCAGCAGGGCGGGACTCCGAGGTTGGAACACTGAAGCTTTCTTT.

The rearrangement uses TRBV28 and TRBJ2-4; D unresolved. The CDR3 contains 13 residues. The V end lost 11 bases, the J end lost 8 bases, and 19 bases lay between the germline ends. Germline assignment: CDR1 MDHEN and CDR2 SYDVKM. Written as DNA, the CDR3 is TGTGCCGGTTCCGCCCCTCCCGAGGACATTCAGTACTTC. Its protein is CAGSAPPEDIQYF.

Here the CDR3 DNA reads TGTGCCAGTAGTATCAAGTCCGGGAACACTGAAGCTTTCTTT. It specifies CASSIKSGNTEAFF. The chain has TRBV19 and TRBJ1-1; no clear D gene. This CDR3 is built from 14 residues. Trimming pared 3 bases from V and 1 base from J, leaving 9 bases between. Per the germline V gene, CDR1 is LNHDA and CDR2 is SQIVND (reference sequence).